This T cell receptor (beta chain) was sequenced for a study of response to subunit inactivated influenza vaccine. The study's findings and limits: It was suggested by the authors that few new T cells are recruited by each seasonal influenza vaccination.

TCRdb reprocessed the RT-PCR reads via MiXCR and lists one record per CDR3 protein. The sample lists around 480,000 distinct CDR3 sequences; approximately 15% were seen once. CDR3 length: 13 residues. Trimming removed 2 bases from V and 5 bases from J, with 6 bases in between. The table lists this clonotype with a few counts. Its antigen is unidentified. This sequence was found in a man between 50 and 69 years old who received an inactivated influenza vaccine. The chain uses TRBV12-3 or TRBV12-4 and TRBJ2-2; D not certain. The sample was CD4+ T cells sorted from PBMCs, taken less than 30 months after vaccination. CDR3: CASSLQQTGELFF. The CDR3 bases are TGTGCCAGCAGTTTACAGCAAACCGGGGAGCTGTTTTTT.